The rows below give T cell receptor beta chains drawn from one sample of a study of OX40 agonist ivuxolimab in advanced cancers. TCRdb's copy holds only in-frame clones and misses some; the assay was immunoSEQ multiplex PCR. The data show about 81,000 clones, 88% seen once. The sample consisted of CD4+ or CD8+ T cells sorted from blood, taken in a trial of the OX40 agonist ivuxolimab. Receptor source: an adult with an advanced solid tumor such as melanoma, head and neck, liver or kidney cancer. CDR3s include the opening cysteine and the closing phenylalanine or tryptophan. A D gene is named only where the DNA matches it firmly. Expanded clones are given a class, and other clones once, few, many or no size at all.

clone size	V gene	J gene	D gene	CDR3 protein	CDR3 DNA
few	TRBV5-6	TRBJ1-2	-	CASSLGGSGYTF	TGTGCCAGCAGCTTGGGTGGGTCGGGCTACACCTTC
-	TRBV5-1	TRBJ2-3	TRBD1	CASTGTGWTDTQYF	TGCGCCAGCACCGGGACAGGGTGGACAGATACGCAGTATTTT
once	TRBV21-1	TRBJ2-1	-	CASRCVRSKFF	TGTGCCAGCCGTTGCGTGAGGAGCAAGTTCTTC
-	TRBV11-2	TRBJ2-7	-	CASSLMLVRSHEQYF	TGTGCCAGCAGCTTAATGTTAGTGAGGTCCCACGAGCAGTACTTC
-	TRBV7-9	TRBJ1-6	TRBD1	CASRQGAQNSPLHF	TGTGCCAGCCGCCAGGGGGCGCAGAATTCACCCCTCCACTTT
-	TRBV6-5	TRBJ2-7	-	CASSFRDTFSYEQYF	TGTGCCAGCAGTTTCCGGGACACCTTCTCCTACGAGCAGTACTTC
-	TRBV5-1	TRBJ2-2	-	CASSSTPNTGELFF	TGCGCCAGCTCGTCTACGCCGAACACCGGGGAGCTGTTTTTT
-	TRBV5-4	TRBJ1-1	TRBD1	CASSWGQGNTEAFF	TGTGCCAGCAGCTGGGGACAGGGGAACACTGAAGCTTTCTTT
-	TRBV9	TRBJ2-5	-	CASSVAPGSEETQYF	TGTGCCAGCAGCGTAGCCCCGGGCAGCGAAGAGACCCAGTACTTC
-	TRBV2	TRBJ2-3	-	CASSESENTDTQYF	TGTGCCAGCAGTGAATCTGAGAACACAGATACGCAGTATTTT
-	TRBV11-2	TRBJ2-3	-	CASSLVGGGIDRTDTQYF	TGTGCCAGCAGCTTAGTCGGAGGGGGCATCGATCGCACAGATACGCAGTATTTT
once	TRBV7-2	TRBJ1-6	-	CASSPGGGVGALHF	TGTGCCAGCAGCCCCGGAGGGGGGGTGGGGGCCCTCCACTTT
-	TRBV7-9	TRBJ2-6	-	CASSPGLVSGANVLTF	TGTGCCAGCAGCCCCGGACTTGTCTCTGGGGCCAACGTCCTGACTTTC
-	TRBV10-2	TRBJ2-2	-	CASSLVGTGELFF	TGCGCCAGCAGCCTCGTAGGGACCGGGGAGCTGTTTTTT
-	TRBV10-3	TRBJ2-7	-	CAIRTSGGMREQYF	TGTGCCATCAGGACTAGTGGGGGGATGAGGGAGCAGTACTTC
-	TRBV2	TRBJ1-5	TRBD1	CASSEDRVDQPQHF	TGTGCCAGCAGTGAGGACAGGGTGGATCAGCCCCAGCATTTT
once	TRBV2	TRBJ2-1	-	CAQRGNEQFF	TGTGCCCAAAGAGGGAATGAGCAGTTCTTC
-	TRBV7-3	TRBJ2-1	TRBD2	CASSPSGGALYEQFF	TGTGCCAGCAGCCCTAGCGGGGGGGCTCTCTATGAGCAGTTCTTC
-	TRBV5-1	TRBJ2-1	TRBD1	CASSLEAGGNEQFF	TGCGCCAGCAGCTTGGAAGCAGGGGGCAATGAGCAGTTCTTC
-	TRBV19	TRBJ1-6	TRBD1	CASSTSTGVDSPLHF	TGTGCCAGTAGTACCTCGACAGGGGTGGATTCACCCCTCCACTTT
once	TRBV15	TRBJ2-5	-	CATSRAGDVWETQYF	TGTGCCACCAGCAGAGCGGGGGACGTATGGGAGACCCAGTACTTC
-	TRBV6-1	TRBJ1-5	TRBD1	CASSEWGQINQPQHF	TGTGCCAGCAGTGAATGGGGACAGATCAATCAGCCCCAGCATTTT
-	TRBV6-5	TRBJ1-3	TRBD1	CASSDRVRNTIYF	TGTGCCAGCAGTGACAGGGTGAGAAACACCATATATTTT
once	TRBV2	TRBJ1-1	TRBD1	CASSPLSTGDTEAFF	TGTGCCAGCAGTCCTCTCTCGACAGGGGACACTGAAGCTTTCTTT
-	TRBV7-9	TRBJ1-1	-	CASTHGVSMNTEAFF	TGTGCCAGCACCCATGGGGTAAGCATGAACACTGAAGCTTTCTTT
-	TRBV21-1	TRBJ2-7	-	CASSRFGRGQPGEQYF	TGTGCCAGCAGTAGATTTGGAAGGGGCCAACCGGGGGAGCAGTACTTC
-	TRBV10-2	TRBJ2-2	TRBD2	CAIRVGGTNTGELFF	TGCGCCATCAGAGTGGGGGGGACTAACACCGGGGAGCTGTTTTTT